This T cell receptor (beta chain) stems from a study of T cell repertoires in cytomegalovirus infection (dated by TCRdb to between 2018 and 2021). Background for the entire study: Peptide stimulations targeted recently identified HLA-C-restricted CMV epitopes, whose presentation resists viral immunomodulation, together with well-studied HLA-B-restricted epitopes. Donor HLA type was relevant to the analysis, as public TCR beta signatures indicated carriage of CMV infection together with the matching HLA type.

The sample was run on an Illumina HiSeq 1500. TCRdb reprocessing: public reads trimmed at Q25 with fastp, clones called with MiXCR, in-frame beta chains kept. Merged by CDR3 protein, the rows form single entries marked with the most common genes and DNA. The sample table contains fewer than 650,000 distinct CDR3 sequences; only one count was recorded for 40% of them. The ten largest clones represent over 45% of the sample. Looking up the germline V gene yields CDR1 SGHTA and CDR2 FQGNSA. Its CDR3 holds 14 amino acids, cysteine through phenylalanine. The sequence is cut down to CDR3 DNA, 42 bases in frame from base 1. Deletion took 5 bases off V and 4 bases off J, with a span of 14 bases between the germline ends. What the work shows at the level of the full study, not this receptor alone: In both this cohort and an independent approximately 370-donor cohort, the cumulative frequency of public TCR beta family members distinguished carriers of CMV infection plus the relevant HLA type. The ex vivo response was dominated by HLA-C-restricted CMV-specific TCR beta clonotypes, which also provided the single most frequent clonotype in two of eight donors.

According to the study, the label for this sample's treatment or condition signals: in vitro stimulation with specific CMV peptide epitopes to enrich CMV-specific T cells. Points on this clonotype: This clone's antigen is unknown. Base quality data are lacking; no much larger clone is found one base away.

The V gene is TRBV7-2 and the J gene is TRBJ1-1; a tentative D call is TRBD1 (5 bases match). The sequence was obtained from a human donor in good health (CMV status not recorded). Some clones in this sample may be carry-over from other donors' samples. The sequenced sample was cultured PBMCs, obtained from culture after CMV antigen stimulation. The DNA sequence is as follows: TGTGCCAGCAGCGGGGGACGGGGCGGCACTGAAGCTTTCTTT. Protein translation: CASSGGRGGTEAFF. Beyond the CDR3, the reference TRBV7-2 and TRBJ1-1 genes provide the residues; the full variable domain reads: GAGVSQSPSNKVTEKGKDVELRCDPISGHTALYWYRQSLGQGLEFLIYFQGNSAPDKSGLPSDRFSAERTGGSVSTLTIQRTQQEDSAVYLCASSGGRGGTEAFFGQGTRLTVV.